Listed here are 21 T cell receptor beta chains from one sample, sequenced in a study of CD8+ T cells in alopecia areata. Sequencing relied on a cDNA template that was reverse transcribed from extracted RNA. This table comes from immunoSEQ multiplex PCR, and its TCRdb copy is limited to in-frame clones, with some not included. This table holds 150,000 or so clones, over 80% found once. This specimen consisted of CD8+ T cells sorted from blood, obtained at week 0. The receptors were sampled from a human donor with alopecia areata.

The chain combines TRBV4-2 with TRBJ2-7, with 8 bases lining up with TRBD2. The CDR3 is 16 residues long. CDR1 and CDR2 (germline): LGHNA, YNFKEQ. V gave up 0 bases and J gave up 3 bases; unmatched junction bases: 7. The DNA of the CDR3 is TGTGCCAGCAGCCAAGAGCGGGAGGACAGAGTCTACGAGCAGTACTTC. Amino acids: CASSQEREDRVYEQYF.

J is TRBJ2-3 and V is TRBV7-9, with D tentatively TRBD2 (5 bases). Between the trimmed V and J ends, which lost 4 bases and 4 bases, there was a span of 6 bases. Germline V gene data show CDR1 as SEHNR and CDR2 as FQNEAQ (reference sequence). The CDR3 sequence is 12 residues long. This CDR3 is CASSYSADTQYF. CDR3 bases: TGTGCCAGCAGCTATAGCGCAGATACGCAGTATTTT.

The chain combines TRBV4-1 with TRBJ2-7; TRBD1 agrees at 9 bases. J was trimmed by 6 bases and V by 4 bases; bases with no gene match: 10. The CDR3 length is 15 residues. The germline V gene encodes CDR1 MGHRA and CDR2 YSYEKL. The chain's CDR3 is CASSPLGQGLGEQYF. The CDR3, as DNA: TGCGCCAGCAGCCCCCTAGGACAGGGGCTTGGCGAGCAGTACTTC.

The rearrangement joins TRBV11-1 to TRBJ1-1; the D is unclear. This CDR3 is 10 amino acids long. V was clipped by 8 bases and J by 4 bases, with 5 bases between them. Germline-derived CDR1 and CDR2 are SGHAT and FQDESV (reference sequence). The CDR3 nucleotides read TGTGCCAGCGGGATCACTGAAGCTTTCTTT. This translates into CASGITEAFF.

The chain is built from TRBV7-7 and TRBJ2-7; 11 bases line up with TRBD1. This CDR3 comprises 15 residues. Germline trimming cut 0 bases from V and 3 bases from J; bases unmatched to any gene: 1. The V gene's germline CDR1 is SSHAT and CDR2 FNYEAQ (reference sequence). The CDR3, as DNA: TGTGCCAGCAGCTTAGCGGGGACAGGGGGCTACGAGCAGTACTTC. This codes for CASSLAGTGGYEQYF.

The chain recombines TRBV5-1 with TRBJ2-5; TRBD1 aligns across 7 bases. The junction had 12 bases not matched to a gene; V was cut back by 4 bases and J by 3 bases. The CDR3 extends over 16 amino acids. Germline assignment: CDR1 SGHRS and CDR2 YFSETQ. The CDR3 sequence is CASSSYQTGWKETQYF. CDR3 DNA: TGCGCCAGCAGCAGTTACCAGACAGGGTGGAAAGAGACCCAGTACTTC.

This chain uses TRBV9 with TRBJ2-5, with a possible D match to TRBD2 (6 bases). The assigned J gene may be wrong: the sequence end matches TRBJ2-7 better. Germline lookup yields CDR1 SGDLS and CDR2 YYNGEE. This CDR3 has 14 amino acids. The CDR3 DNA reads TGTGCCAGCAGCCCGATCGGAGGGACCTACGAGCAGTACTTC. The encoded protein is CASSPIGGTYEQYF.

The chain is built from TRBV6-1 and TRBJ2-7, with a tentative D call TRBD1 (5 bases). Germline CDR1 MNHNS, CDR2 SASEGT. V was cut by 2 bases and J by 6 bases, with 17 bases left in between. The CDR3 has 15 residues. The CDR3 nucleotides are TGTGCCAGCAGTGAAATTAGGCCCCCCAGGGCCGAGCAGTACTTC. It yields the protein CASSEIRPPRAEQYF.

This clone was seen once. The J gene is TRBJ1-6, the V gene TRBV27, with a possible D match to TRBD1 (6 bases). V shed 0 bases and J shed 7 bases, with 19 bases lying between them. The CDR3 covers 18 residues. The germline V gene encodes CDR1 MNHEY and CDR2 SMNVEV (reference sequence). Here the CDR3 reads CASSLSSYLQGNNSPLHF. The CDR3 nucleotides are TGTGCCAGCAGTTTATCGTCATACTTACAGGGTAACAATTCACCCCTCCACTTT.

This clone showed up just once. CDR3 sequence: CASSLDKRISSYNEQFF. In nucleotides, the CDR3 is TGTGCCAGCAGCTTGGACAAGCGGATAAGCTCCTACAATGAGCAGTTCTTC. The V and J genes are TRBV5-4 and TRBJ2-1; tentative D call: TRBD2 (5 bases). Germline V gene lookup returns CDR1 SGHNT and CDR2 YYREEE (reference sequence). Trimming pared 0 bases from V and 0 bases from J, leaving 13 bases between. CDR3 length equals 17 residues.

This clone was counted once. The V gene is TRBV5-6, the J gene TRBJ1-1; unclear D gene. This CDR3 contains 13 residues. The germline gives CDR1 SGHDT, CDR2 YYEEEE. Trimming pared 0 bases from V and 5 bases from J, leaving 8 bases between. CDR3 sequence (DNA): TGTGCCAGCAGCTTGGTAAGGATAACTGAAGCTTTCTTT. It yields the protein CASSLVRITEAFF.

V is TRBV6-1 and J is TRBJ2-5; 7 nucleotides agree with TRBD1. The germline gives CDR1 MNHNS, CDR2 SASEGT. This CDR3 has 13 amino acids. J gave up 1 base and V 6 bases, and 2 bases lay outside the gene matches. Written as DNA, the CDR3 is TGTGCCAGCAGGGGACAGATCCAAGAGACCCAGTACTTC. Its protein is CASRGQIQETQYF.

The CDR3 region is CASSPAGGDEQFF. In DNA form, the CDR3 reads TGTGCCAGTAGTCCGGCCGGAGGAGATGAGCAGTTCTTC. The V call is TRBV19, the J call TRBJ2-1, with a weak D call TRBD2 (5 bases). Trimming took off 5 bases at V and 8 bases at J, with 13 bases between the two ends. Germline values: CDR1 LNHDA, CDR2 SQIVND (reference sequence). The CDR3 is 13 residues long.

This chain joins TRBV19 and TRBJ2-1; the match to TRBD2 covers 9 bases. Germline CDR1 reads LNHDA; CDR2 reads SQIVND (reference sequence). Losses at the gene ends were 3 bases for V and 5 bases for J; bases not matched to a gene: 5. The CDR3 runs 15 residues. CDR3 DNA: TGTGCCAGTAGTATCGGACTAGCGCTGAACAATGAGCAGTTCTTC. Protein sequence: CASSIGLALNNEQFF.

The J gene is TRBJ2-7, the V gene TRBV2; TRBD1 aligns across 9 bases. CDR1 SNHLY and CDR2 FYNNEI come from the germline V gene. Trimming cost V 8 bases and J 2 bases; bases outside gene matches: 7. The CDR3 spans 14 residues. The CDR3 DNA is TGTGCCAGCCACAAAGGGACAGGGACCTACGAGCAGTACTTC. Translated: CASHKGTGTYEQYF.

The chain is built from TRBV9 and TRBJ2-7, with no clear D. This CDR3 is 13 amino acids long. Germline CDR1 SGDLS, CDR2 YYNGEE. The germline V and J ends were trimmed by 0 bases and 6 bases, with 10 bases remaining between them. The CDR3 loop is CASSVGHGIEQYF. CDR3 in DNA: TGTGCCAGCAGCGTAGGACACGGTATCGAGCAGTACTTC.

The chain recombines TRBV7-6 with TRBJ2-2; D remains ambiguous. Trimming stripped 5 bases from V and 9 bases from J, with 16 bases between. The CDR3 loop spans 14 amino acids. CDR1 and CDR2 from the germline V gene are SGHVS and FNYEAQ. CDR3 coding DNA: TGTGCCAGCAGCCCGACTGTAGGAGCATGGGAGCTGTTTTTT. Translating gives CASSPTVGAWELFF.

This chain joins TRBV9 and TRBJ2-5; no clear D gene. Trimming took 0 bases from V and 11 from J, leaving 17 bases between them. Germline lookup yields CDR1 SGDLS and CDR2 YYNGEE. The CDR3 runs 14 residues. The CDR3 is CASSVDPGPLEQYF. CDR3 DNA sequence: TGTGCCAGCAGCGTAGACCCGGGCCCCTTAGAGCAGTACTTC.

The rearrangement joins TRBV2 to TRBJ2-2, with 11 positions matching TRBD2. Germline lookup yields CDR1 SNHLY and CDR2 FYNNEI. The junction had 7 bases not matched to a gene; V was cut back by 6 bases and J by 7 bases. The CDR3 runs to 15 residues. The CDR3: CASRAGTSGDGELFF. The CDR3 DNA is TGTGCCAGCAGGGCCGGGACTAGCGGAGACGGGGAGCTGTTTTTT. The whole variable domain, filled in from reference TRBV2 and TRBJ2-2, reads EPEVTQTPSHQVTQMGQEVILRCVPISNHLYFYWYRQILGQKVEFLVSFYNNEISEKSEIFDDQFSVERPDGSNFTLKIRSTKLEDSAMYFCASRAGTSGDGELFFGEGSRLTVL.

The chain carries TRBV5-4 and TRBJ2-7; maybe TRBD1 (5 bases). Germline V gene lookup returns CDR1 SGHNT and CDR2 YYREEE (reference sequence). This CDR3 region has 12 residues. V was shortened by 2 bases and J by 7 bases, with 10 bases between the two germline ends. CDR3 coding DNA: TGTGCCAGCAGCTTTATGGGGCGGGAGCAGTACTTC. Translation gives CASSFMGREQYF.

For this clone: Additional DNA sequences in this sample encode the identical CDR3. CDR3: CASSLTGEKLFF. CDR3 bases: TGTGCCAGCAGCCTGACCGGTGAAAAACTGTTTTTT. This chain uses TRBV7-2 with TRBJ1-4, with D hard to call. Looked up from germline, CDR1 is SGHTA and CDR2 is FQGNSA. V lost 5 bases, J lost 7 bases, and 8 bases lay in between. The CDR3 covers 12 residues.